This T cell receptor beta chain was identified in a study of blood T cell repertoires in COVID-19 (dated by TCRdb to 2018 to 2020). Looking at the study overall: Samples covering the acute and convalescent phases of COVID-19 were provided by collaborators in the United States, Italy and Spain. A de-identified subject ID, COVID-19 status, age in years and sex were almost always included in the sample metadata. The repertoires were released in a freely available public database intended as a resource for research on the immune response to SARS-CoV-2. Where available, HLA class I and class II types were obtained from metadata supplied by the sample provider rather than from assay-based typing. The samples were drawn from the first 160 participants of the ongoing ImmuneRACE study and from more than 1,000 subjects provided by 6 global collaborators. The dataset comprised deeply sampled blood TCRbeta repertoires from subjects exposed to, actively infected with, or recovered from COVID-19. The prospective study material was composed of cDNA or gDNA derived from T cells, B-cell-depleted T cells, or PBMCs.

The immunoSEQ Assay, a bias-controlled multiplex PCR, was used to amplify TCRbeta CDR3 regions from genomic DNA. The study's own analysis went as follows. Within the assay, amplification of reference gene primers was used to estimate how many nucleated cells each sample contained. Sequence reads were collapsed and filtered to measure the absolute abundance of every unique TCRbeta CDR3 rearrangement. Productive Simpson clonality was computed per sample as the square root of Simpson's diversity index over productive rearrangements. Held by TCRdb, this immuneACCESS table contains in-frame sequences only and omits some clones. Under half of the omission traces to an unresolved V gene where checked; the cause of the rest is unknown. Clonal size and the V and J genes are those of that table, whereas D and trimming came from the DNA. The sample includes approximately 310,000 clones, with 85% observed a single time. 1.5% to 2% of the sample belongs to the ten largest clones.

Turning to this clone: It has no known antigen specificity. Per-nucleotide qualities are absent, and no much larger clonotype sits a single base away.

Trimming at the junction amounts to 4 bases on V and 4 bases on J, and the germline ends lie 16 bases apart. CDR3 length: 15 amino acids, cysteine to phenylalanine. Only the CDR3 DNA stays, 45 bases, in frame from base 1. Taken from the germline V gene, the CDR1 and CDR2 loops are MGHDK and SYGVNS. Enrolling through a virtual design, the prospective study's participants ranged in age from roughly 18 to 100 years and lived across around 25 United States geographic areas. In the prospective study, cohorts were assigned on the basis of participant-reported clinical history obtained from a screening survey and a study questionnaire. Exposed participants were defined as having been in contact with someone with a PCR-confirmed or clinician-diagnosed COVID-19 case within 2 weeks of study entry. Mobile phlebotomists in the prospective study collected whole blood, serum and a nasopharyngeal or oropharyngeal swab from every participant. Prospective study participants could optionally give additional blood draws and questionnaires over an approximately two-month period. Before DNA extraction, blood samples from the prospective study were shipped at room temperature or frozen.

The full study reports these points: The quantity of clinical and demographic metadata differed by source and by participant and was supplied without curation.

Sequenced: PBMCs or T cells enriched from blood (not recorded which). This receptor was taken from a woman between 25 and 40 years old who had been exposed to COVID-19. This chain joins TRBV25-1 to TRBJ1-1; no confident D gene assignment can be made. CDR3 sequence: CASSALMDGSTEAFF. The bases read TGTGCCAGCAGTGCGTTAATGGACGGGAGCACTGAAGCTTTCTTT.